Shown below are 8 T cell receptor beta chains from a single sample sequenced in a study of T cell repertoires in aging, cancer and after chemotherapy. A mixed TRB-A/B primer pool amplified rearranged TRB by multiplex touch-down PCR. MiXCR, run by TCRdb on the multiplex PCR reads, gives a single entry per CDR3 protein. The sample gives thousands of distinct CDR3 sequences, 45% of which show up once; over 3% is in the top ten. Peripheral blood genomic DNA, not sorted cells or RNA, was the template. Sequencing input: blood. The receptors stem from a human donor with a solid tumor.

The chain uses TRBV7-2 and TRBJ2-7, with D possibly being TRBD1 (6 bases). V was pared by 5 bases and J by 12 bases, with 17 bases between. Germline V lookup: CDR1 SGHTA, CDR2 FQGNSA. The CDR3 is 12 amino acids. The CDR3 region is CASSPNWDILYF. As DNA, the CDR3 is TGTGCCAGCAGCCCCAATTGGGACATCTTGTACTTC.

The V call is TRBV6-1, the J call TRBJ1-4; D not certain. The CDR3 runs to 11 residues. The germline V and J ends were trimmed by 8 bases and 8 bases, with 9 bases remaining between them. Germline V gene lookup returns CDR1 MNHNS and CDR2 SASEGT. CDR3 sequence reads: CASVDMEKLFF. Written as DNA, the CDR3 is TGTGCCAGCGTTGATATGGAAAAACTGTTTTTT.

The V and J genes are TRBV7-9 and TRBJ2-2; TRBD2 might be the D (7 bases). This CDR3 region has 16 residues. CDR1 SEHNR and CDR2 FQNEAQ come from the germline V gene (reference sequence). V gave up 1 base and J gave up 4 bases, with 13 bases separating them. The DNA of the CDR3 is TGTGCCAGCAGCTTAGGCCTGGGAGGGGGCACCGGGGAGCTGTTTTTT. Its translation: CASSLGLGGGTGELFF. The full variable domain, completed using reference TRBV7-9 and TRBJ2-2, is DTGVSQNPRHKITKRGQNVTFRCDPISEHNRLYWYRQTLGQGPEFLTYFQNEAQLEKSRLLSDRFSAERPKGSFSTLEIQRTEQGDSAMYLCASSLGLGGGTGELFFGEGSRLTVL.

This clonotype was observed a few times. V gene TRBV29-1 combines with J gene TRBJ1-4; 9 bases fit TRBD1. The CDR3 totals 16 residues. In germline, CDR1 is SQVTM, CDR2 ANQGSEA. J was trimmed by 1 base and V by 6 bases; bases with no gene match: 9. CDR3: CSVSVGTGLTNEKLFF. CDR3 nucleotide sequence: TGCAGCGTGTCCGTGGGGACAGGGTTAACTAATGAAAAACTGTTTTTT. Using reference TRBV29-1 and TRBJ1-4 for the parts outside the CDR3, the full variable domain is SAVISQKPSRDICQRGTSLTIQCQVDSQVTMMFWYRQQPGQSLTLIATANQGSEATYESGFVIDKFPISRPNLTFSTLTVSNMSPEDSSIYLCSVSVGTGLTNEKLFFGSGTQLSVL.

The table lists this clonotype with a few counts. The chain links TRBV6-1 to TRBJ2-7, with D uncertain. Germline CDR1 is MNHNS and CDR2 is SASEGT. V dropped 5 bases and J dropped 2 bases, with 1 base sitting between them. This CDR3 contains 10 residues. CDR3 sequence: CASSTYEQYF. DNA of the CDR3: TGTGCCAGCAGTACCTACGAGCAGTACTTC.

The chain combines TRBV13 with TRBJ1-2; D possibly corresponds to TRBD1 (6 bases). The CDR3 spans 14 residues. V dropped 5 bases and J dropped 4 bases, with 14 bases sitting between them. Germline V gene sequence: CDR1 PRHDT, CDR2 FYEKMQ (reference sequence). The DNA for the CDR3 is TGTGCCAGCAGCGCTGGACAGACCCCCTATGGCTACACCTTC. This translates into CASSAGQTPYGYTF.

This clonotype was found a few times. The chain employs TRBV6-5 and TRBJ2-1; 10 bases are shared with TRBD1. The CDR3 runs to 15 residues. The germline gives CDR1 MNHEY, CDR2 SVGAGI. V dropped 4 bases and J dropped 10; count of bases not matched to a gene: 10. The CDR3 region has the DNA TGTGCCAGCAGTTCCCTCGGGACAGGGGCCCAAGAGCAGTTCTTC. Amino acids: CASSSLGTGAQEQFF.

The rearrangement uses TRBV6-4 and TRBJ2-7, with 8 bases lining up with TRBD1. The CDR3 spans 15 residues. V shed 4 bases, J shed 2 bases, and the junction held 7 bases outside the gene matches. Germline loops: CDR1 MRHNA, CDR2 SNTAGT. The CDR3 DNA sequence: TGTGCCAGCAGTGCGCGGGACAGGCTTACCTACGAGCAGTACTTC. Protein product: CASSARDRLTYEQYF.